This paragraph reports one T cell receptor (beta chain). Its target is not known. This entry is derived from a study of cytomegalovirus exposure and HLA in healthy donors. Study results and caveats: Later analysis identified a missense DCLRE1C variant that was linked to TCR beta V- and J-gene trimming.

This CDR3 is built from 13 residues. The trim removed 8 bases at V and 8 bases at J, leaving 2 bases unmatched. Germline lookup yields CDR1 LNHNV and CDR2 YYDKDF (reference sequence). Use of 60 Vbeta and 13 Jbeta primers characterized the PCR. As processed by the authors: Approximately 79 million unique TCR beta chains, around 11 million of them shared, were counted by a later analysis. Measured with immunoSEQ multiplex PCR; TCRdb has only the in-frame clones, and not every one. The DNA was the basis for D and trimming; V, J and clone size are from that table. The sample includes under 150,000 clones, roughly 72% of them seen just once. All donors participated as healthy donors of bone marrow.

The receptor comes from a woman aged 40-49 years in good health and CMV-seropositive. Sequences were obtained from PBMCs. The gene calls are TRBV15 and TRBJ2-1, with 14 bases aligning to TRBD2. The CDR3 loop reads CATGTSGSHEQFF. The CDR3 DNA reads as TGTGCCACCGGGACTAGCGGGAGTCATGAGCAGTTCTTC.